What follows are 27 T cell receptor beta chains derived from one specimen sequenced in a study of cytotoxic CD8 clonotypes in ibrutinib-treated CLL. Assay used: immunoSEQ multiplex PCR; TCRdb lists only in-frame clones, some missing. Of about 68,000 clones listed, around 68% are singletons. This specimen consisted of PBMCs, obtained after 12 months of ibrutinib treatment. The receptors derive from a human donor with chronic lymphocytic leukemia.

This clone was observed a handful of times. The chain recombines TRBV7-3 with TRBJ2-1; D unclear. The CDR3 extends over 16 amino acids. Germline V gene data show CDR1 as SGHTA and CDR2 as FQGTGA. The ends were cut back, 2 bases at V and 0 bases at J, with 11 bases in the middle. The CDR3 sequence is CASSLHQLSSYNEQFF. The CDR3 DNA reads TGTGCCAGCAGCTTACATCAGTTGAGCTCCTACAATGAGCAGTTCTTC.

This chain connects TRBV9 to TRBJ1-2; a weak D match, TRBD1 (6 bases). The length of the CDR3 is 12 residues. V was cut by 4 bases and J by 7 bases, with 11 bases left in between. From germline, CDR1 is SGDLS and CDR2 YYNGEE. The CDR3 bases are TGTGCCAGCAGCACTCGACAGGTTGGCTACACCTTC. Its protein is CASSTRQVGYTF.

This sequence joins TRBV10-3 and TRBJ1-1; D is possibly TRBD1 (5 bases). From germline, CDR1 is ENHRY and CDR2 SYGVKD. The CDR3 runs to 12 residues. V lost 4 bases and J 4 bases, leaving 7 bases between the germline ends. The CDR3 nucleotides read TGTGCCATCAGTGTGGGGGGCACTGAAGCTTTCTTT. This sequence encodes CAISVGGTEAFF.

The chain couples TRBV2 to TRBJ1-2; D is uncertain. Germline CDR1 and CDR2: SNHLY and FYNNEI. The ends were cut back, 4 bases at V and 8 bases at J, with 20 bases in the middle. This CDR3 has 15 residues. The CDR3 region is CASSGVPDGLGGYTF. The DNA for the CDR3 is TGTGCCAGCAGTGGAGTCCCCGATGGGCTGGGGGGCTACACCTTC.

CDR3 amino acids: CASSLAGHDSNQPQHF. The CDR3 DNA reads as TGTGCCAGCAGCTTGGCAGGGCACGATAGCAATCAGCCCCAGCATTTT. J is TRBJ1-5 and V is TRBV5-6; weak D call: TRBD1 (5 bases). The germline V gene encodes CDR1 SGHDT and CDR2 YYEEEE. The length of the CDR3 is 16 residues. Between the trimmed V and J ends, which lost 0 bases and 0 bases, there was a span of 10 bases.

The chain joins TRBV7-2 to TRBJ2-7, with TRBD1 identical over 11 bases. The CDR3 consists of 16 residues. V gave up 5 bases and J gave up 1 base; unmatched junction bases: 7. The V gene's germline CDR1 is SGHTA and CDR2 FQGNSA. The CDR3 DNA reads as TGTGCCAGCAGCCCGGACAGGGGGCGCTTTTCCTACGAGCAGTACTTC. Its protein is CASSPDRGRFSYEQYF. Looking up the rest from reference TRBV7-2 and TRBJ2-7 gives the full variable domain: GAGVSQSPSNKVTEKGKDVELRCDPISGHTALYWYRQSLGQGLEFLIYFQGNSAPDKSGLPSDRFSAERTGGSVSTLTIQRTQQEDSAVYLCASSPDRGRFSYEQYFGPGTRLTVT.

This sequence joins TRBV6-1 and TRBJ2-3; D gene ambiguous. The CDR3 loop spans 13 amino acids. The germline V and J ends were trimmed by 6 bases and 3 bases, with 10 bases remaining between them. CDR1 is MNHNS and CDR2 is SASEGT in the germline V gene. The chain's CDR3 is CASRSSVTDTQYF. CDR3 coding DNA: TGTGCCAGCAGGAGCTCGGTGACAGATACGCAGTATTTT.

V usage is TRBV4-3 and J usage is TRBJ1-2; 8 nucleotides align to TRBD1. Germline V gene data show CDR1 as LGHNA and CDR2 as YSLEER. V lost 4 bases, J lost 4 bases, and 11 bases stayed unmatched. The CDR3 is 16 amino acids. The CDR3 loop is CASSPQTGQGSYGYTF. DNA of the CDR3: TGCGCCAGCAGCCCTCAGACAGGACAGGGATCCTATGGCTACACCTTC.

This clone was seen more than once but under ten times. V and J are TRBV2 and TRBJ1-6; D unclear. CDR3 length equals 15 residues. V was clipped by 3 bases and J by 8 bases, with 14 bases between them. Germline V gene sequence: CDR1 SNHLY, CDR2 FYNNEI. The CDR3 reads CASSERNVRDSPLHF. The CDR3 bases are TGTGCCAGCAGTGAGCGGAACGTACGGGATTCACCCCTCCACTTT.

The rearrangement joins TRBV5-6 to TRBJ1-5; tentatively, D is TRBD1 (6 bases). The CDR3 is made up of 15 amino acids. Germline CDR1 is SGHDT and CDR2 is YYEEEE. Trimming stripped 1 base from V and 5 bases from J, with 13 bases between. The DNA for the CDR3 is TGTGCCAGCAGCTTGAGTCCAGGGGTCCATCAGCCCCAGCATTTT. Protein: CASSLSPGVHQPQHF.

The V and J genes are TRBV28 and TRBJ2-5, with TRBD1 matching 8 bases. Germline V gene sequence: CDR1 MDHEN, CDR2 SYDVKM. This CDR3 is built from 15 residues. Unmatched junction bases numbered 9, after V lost 5 bases and J lost 4 bases. In DNA form, the CDR3 reads TGTGCCAGCAGTGCTACAGGACAGGGAGGAGAGACCCAGTACTTC. Encoded protein: CASSATGQGGETQYF.

V gene TRBV5-4 combines with J gene TRBJ2-1; D remains unclear. V was clipped by 0 bases and J by 0 bases, with 4 bases between them. This CDR3 is built from 14 residues. The germline CDR1 and CDR2 sequences are SGHNT and YYREEE (reference sequence). In DNA form, the CDR3 reads TGTGCCAGCAGCTTGGGGAGCTCCTACAATGAGCAGTTCTTC. Translated, it gives CASSLGSSYNEQFF.

V and J are TRBV12-5 and TRBJ1-2, with no clear D. V lost 2 bases and J 4 bases, leaving 17 bases between the germline ends. The CDR3 sequence is 16 residues long. CDR1 LGHNT and CDR2 FRNRAP come from the germline V gene. In nucleotides, the CDR3 is TGTGCTAGTGGTTTGAGAGAGGGCAGGCGGTTCTATGGCTACACCTTC. It encodes CASGLREGRRFYGYTF.

The rearrangement uses TRBV28 and TRBJ2-1; D may correspond to TRBD1 or TRBD2 (6 bases each). Trimming left V 1 base short and J 1 base short, with 11 bases between. Germline V CDR1 and CDR2: MDHEN, SYDVKM. This CDR3 has 16 residues. In nucleotides, the CDR3 is TGTGCCAGCAGTTTATACGGGGGCCCTTCCTACAATGAGCAGTTCTTC. The encoded protein is CASSLYGGPSYNEQFF. Full variable domain (outside the CDR3, taken from reference TRBV28 and TRBJ2-1): DVKVTQSSRYLVKRTGEKVFLECVQDMDHENMFWYRQDPGLGLRLIYFSYDVKMKEKGDIPEGYSVSREKKERFSLILESASTNQTSMYLCASSLYGGPSYNEQFFGPGTRLTVL.

This clone rates as medium-sized (0.01 to 0.1%). This chain links TRBV19 with TRBJ1-5; TRBD1 matches at 8 bases. There are 15 residues in the CDR3. The trim removed 5 bases at V and 3 bases at J, leaving 6 bases unmatched. Looked up from germline, CDR1 is LNHDA and CDR2 is SQIVND (reference sequence). The CDR3 region has the DNA TGTGCCAGTAGTGCAGGACAGGGCCCCAATCAGCCCCAGCATTTT. This gives the protein CASSAGQGPNQPQHF.

The rearrangement joins TRBV6-1 to TRBJ1-1, with a possible D match to TRBD1 (5 bases). Germline values: CDR1 MNHNS, CDR2 SASEGT. V was shortened by 3 bases and J by 2 bases, with 16 bases between the two germline ends. This CDR3 has 16 residues. Written as DNA, the CDR3 is TGTGCCAGCAGTGAGGCCCGAGGGGCTCTAAACACTGAAGCTTTCTTT. This encodes CASSEARGALNTEAFF.

V usage is TRBV7-9 and J usage is TRBJ1-2; TRBD1 might be the D (5 bases). This CDR3 comprises 13 residues. V was pared by 1 base and J by 6 bases, with 9 bases between. Germline V gene sequence: CDR1 SEHNR, CDR2 FQNEAQ (reference sequence). The CDR3 coding sequence is TGTGCCAGCAGCTTAGGGCAGGGCGATGGCTACACCTTC. Amino acids: CASSLGQGDGYTF.

The genes are TRBV10-3 and TRBJ2-5; tentatively, D is TRBD1 (6 bases). The CDR3 covers 20 residues. Per the germline V gene, CDR1 is ENHRY and CDR2 is SYGVKD. V was clipped by 0 bases and J by 0 bases, with 23 bases between them. DNA of the CDR3: TGTGCCATCAGTGAGTCGAAGATCTCGCAGGGGATTGACTACCAAGAGACCCAGTACTTC. Translating it yields CAISESKISQGIDYQETQYF.

This chain connects TRBV9 to TRBJ1-6; the D gene is possibly TRBD1 (5 bases). The CDR3 loop spans 15 amino acids. Germline V gene lookup returns CDR1 SGDLS and CDR2 YYNGEE. V was trimmed by 0 bases and J by 7 bases, leaving 11 bases between them. The CDR3 region is CASSVGGAQNSPLHF. CDR3 DNA: TGTGCCAGCAGCGTAGGTGGGGCTCAGAATTCACCCCTCCACTTT.

The genes are TRBV9 and TRBJ2-3; D is possibly TRBD1 (6 bases). CDR3 size: 15 residues. V was shortened by 4 bases and J by 1 base, with 13 bases between the two germline ends. From germline, CDR1 is SGDLS and CDR2 YYNGEE. CDR3 amino acids: CASSWQGSGTDTQYF. The CDR3 nucleotides read TGTGCCAGCAGCTGGCAGGGGTCGGGCACAGATACGCAGTATTTT.

The V call is TRBV6-1, the J call TRBJ2-5, with 8 positions matching TRBD1. The CDR3 runs 17 residues. Trimming took 4 bases from V and 1 from J; bases not matched to a gene: 11. The germline V gene has CDR1 MNHNS and CDR2 SASEGT. CDR3 residues: CASSGGARGPSQETQYF. The CDR3, as DNA: TGTGCCAGCAGTGGGGGGGCCAGGGGGCCATCCCAAGAGACCCAGTACTTC.

The chain links TRBV29-1 to TRBJ1-3; D is uncertain. Trimming cost V 4 bases and J 0 bases, with 7 bases left between them. CDR3 length equals 13 residues. The germline V gene encodes CDR1 SQVTM and CDR2 ANQGSEA. CDR3 DNA sequence: TGCAGCGTTGTTCCCGGCTCTGGAAACACCATATATTTT. Its translation: CSVVPGSGNTIYF.

The chain joins TRBV27 to TRBJ2-5; tentatively, D is TRBD1 (6 bases). CDR1 and CDR2 (germline): MNHEY, SMNVEV (reference sequence). The V end lost 1 base, the J end lost 5 bases, and 11 bases lay between the germline ends. This CDR3 is 14 amino acids long. The CDR3, as DNA: TGTGCCAGCAGTTTATTGGGGGCGGAGGAGACCCAGTACTTC. The encoded protein is CASSLLGAEETQYF.

This clone is a singleton in its sample. This chain connects TRBV5-4 to TRBJ2-1; 7 bases are a match to TRBD2. This CDR3 has 14 amino acids. Germline values: CDR1 SGHNT, CDR2 YYREEE (reference sequence). J lost 7 bases, V lost 6 bases, and 10 bases had no gene match. CDR3 in DNA: TGTGCCAGCACTCAGCGCGGGGGAGGGAATGAGCAGTTCTTC. The encoded protein is CASTQRGGGNEQFF.

This sequence joins TRBV4-3 and TRBJ2-1; TRBD2 matches 7 bases. The CDR3 loop spans 15 amino acids. V trimming: 1 base; J trimming: 8 bases; junction bases outside the gene matches: 8. Per germline, CDR1 LGHNA and CDR2 YSLEER. The CDR3 here is CASSQAGGGFYEQFF. The CDR3 region has the DNA TGCGCCAGCAGCCAAGCTGGGGGGGGGTTTTATGAGCAGTTCTTC.

At least ten counts were recorded for this clone. This chain links TRBV19 with TRBJ1-1, with unresolved D. V dropped 2 bases and J dropped 1 base, with 11 bases sitting between them. Germline V gene sequence: CDR1 LNHDA, CDR2 SQIVND (reference sequence). The CDR3 sequence is 15 residues long. The CDR3 region is CASSITPGSNTEAFF. DNA of the CDR3: TGTGCCAGTAGTATAACTCCCGGGTCGAACACTGAAGCTTTCTTT. Variable domain in full (rest from reference TRBV19 and TRBJ1-1): DGGITQSPKYLFRKEGQNVTLSCEQNLNHDAMYWYRQDPGQGLRLIYYSQIVNDFQKGDIAEGYSVSREKKESFPLTVTSAQKNPTAFYLCASSITPGSNTEAFFGQGTRLTVV.

This clone is a singleton in its sample. This chain connects TRBV9 to TRBJ2-4; D is unclear. In germline, CDR1 is SGDLS, CDR2 YYNGEE. Trimming removed 0 bases from V and 0 bases from J, with 10 bases in between. The CDR3 has 16 residues. The CDR3 nucleotides read TGTGCCAGCAGCGTAGAAGACCAAATAGCCAAAAACATTCAGTACTTC. Its protein is CASSVEDQIAKNIQYF.